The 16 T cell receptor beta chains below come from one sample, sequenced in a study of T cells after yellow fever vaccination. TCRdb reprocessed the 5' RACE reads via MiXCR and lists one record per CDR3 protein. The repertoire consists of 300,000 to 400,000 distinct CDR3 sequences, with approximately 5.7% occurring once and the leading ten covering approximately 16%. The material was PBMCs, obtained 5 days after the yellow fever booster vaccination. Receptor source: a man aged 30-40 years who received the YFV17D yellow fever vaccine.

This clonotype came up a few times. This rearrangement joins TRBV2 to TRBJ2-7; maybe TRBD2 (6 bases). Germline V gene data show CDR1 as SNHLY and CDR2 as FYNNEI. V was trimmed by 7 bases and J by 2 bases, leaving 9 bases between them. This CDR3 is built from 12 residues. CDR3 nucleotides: TGTGCCAGCACTCCGGGAGCCTACGAGCAGTACTTC. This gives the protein CASTPGAYEQYF. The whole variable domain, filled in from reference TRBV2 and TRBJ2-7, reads EPEVTQTPSHQVTQMGQEVILRCVPISNHLYFYWYRQILGQKVEFLVSFYNNEISEKSEIFDDQFSVERPDGSNFTLKIRSTKLEDSAMYFCASTPGAYEQYFGPGTRLTVT.

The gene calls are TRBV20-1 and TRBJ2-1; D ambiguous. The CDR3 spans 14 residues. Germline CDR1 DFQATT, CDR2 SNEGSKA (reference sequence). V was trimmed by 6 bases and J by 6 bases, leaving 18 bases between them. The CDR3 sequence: CSACMPRRANEQFF. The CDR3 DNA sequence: TGCAGTGCCTGCATGCCGAGGAGAGCCAATGAGCAGTTCTTC.

CDR3 region: CSARGNSGNTIYF. The DNA for the CDR3 is TGCAGTGCTAGAGGCAATAGCGGAAACACCATATATTTT. The V gene is TRBV20-1, the J gene TRBJ1-3; no definite D call. CDR1 and CDR2 (germline): DFQATT, SNEGSKA (reference sequence). The germline V and J ends were trimmed by 1 base and 4 bases, with 8 bases remaining between them. The CDR3 has 13 amino acids.

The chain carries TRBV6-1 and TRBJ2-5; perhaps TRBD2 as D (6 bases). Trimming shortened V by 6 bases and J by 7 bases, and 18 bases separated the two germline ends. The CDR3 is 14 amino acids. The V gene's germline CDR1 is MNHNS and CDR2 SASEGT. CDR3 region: CASRIGKQGGTQYF. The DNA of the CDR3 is TGTGCCAGCAGGATCGGAAAGCAGGGAGGGACCCAGTACTTC.

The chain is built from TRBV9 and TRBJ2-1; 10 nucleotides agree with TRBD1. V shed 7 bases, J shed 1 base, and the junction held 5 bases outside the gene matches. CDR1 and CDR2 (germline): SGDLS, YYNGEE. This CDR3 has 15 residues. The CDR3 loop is CASAAGQGSYNEQFF. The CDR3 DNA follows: TGTGCCAGCGCGGCGGGACAGGGGTCCTACAATGAGCAGTTCTTC. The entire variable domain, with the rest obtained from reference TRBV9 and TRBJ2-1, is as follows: DSGVTQTPKHLITATGQRVTLRCSPRSGDLSVYWYQQSLDQGLQFLIQYYNGEERAKGNILERFSAQQFPDLHSELNLSSLELGDSALYFCASAAGQGSYNEQFFGPGTRLTVL.

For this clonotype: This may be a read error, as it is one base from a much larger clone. The CDR3 spells CASSLQGALADTPYF. The CDR3 DNA reads as TGTGCCAGCAGCTTACAGGGGGCGTTGGCAGATACGCCGTATTTT. The chain has TRBV7-3 and TRBJ2-3; 8 nucleotides agree with TRBD1. This CDR3 is built from 15 residues. The germline V gene encodes CDR1 SGHTA and CDR2 FQGTGA.

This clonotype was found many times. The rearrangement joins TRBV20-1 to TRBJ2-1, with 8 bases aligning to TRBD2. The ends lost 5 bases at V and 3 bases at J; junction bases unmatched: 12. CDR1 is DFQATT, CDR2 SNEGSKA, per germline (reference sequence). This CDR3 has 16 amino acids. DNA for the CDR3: TGCAGTGCTTCCGCCAGAGCGGGAGCAGGCTACAATGAGCAGTTCTTC. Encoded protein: CSASARAGAGYNEQFF.

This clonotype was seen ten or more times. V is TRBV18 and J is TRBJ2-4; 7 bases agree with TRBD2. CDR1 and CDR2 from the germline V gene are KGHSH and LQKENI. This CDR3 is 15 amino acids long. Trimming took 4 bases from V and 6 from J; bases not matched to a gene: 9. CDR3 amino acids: CASSRAGLDSNIQYF. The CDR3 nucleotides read TGTGCCAGCTCACGTGCAGGACTAGACTCAAACATTCAGTACTTC.

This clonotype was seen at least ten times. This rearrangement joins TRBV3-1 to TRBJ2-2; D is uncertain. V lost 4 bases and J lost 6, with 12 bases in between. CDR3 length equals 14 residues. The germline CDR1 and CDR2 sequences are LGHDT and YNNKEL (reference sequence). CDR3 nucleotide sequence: TGTGCCAGCAGCCCGGCAACAAGGGCCGGGGAGCTGTTTTTT. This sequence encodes CASSPATRAGELFF.

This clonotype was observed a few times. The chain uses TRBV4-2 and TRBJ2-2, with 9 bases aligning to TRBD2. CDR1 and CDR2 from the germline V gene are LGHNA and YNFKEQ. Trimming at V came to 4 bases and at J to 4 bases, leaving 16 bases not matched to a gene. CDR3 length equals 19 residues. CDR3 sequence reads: CASSPRSGSKGVPTGELFF. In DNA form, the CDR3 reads TGTGCCAGCAGCCCGCGTAGCGGGAGTAAGGGGGTGCCCACCGGGGAGCTGTTTTTT.

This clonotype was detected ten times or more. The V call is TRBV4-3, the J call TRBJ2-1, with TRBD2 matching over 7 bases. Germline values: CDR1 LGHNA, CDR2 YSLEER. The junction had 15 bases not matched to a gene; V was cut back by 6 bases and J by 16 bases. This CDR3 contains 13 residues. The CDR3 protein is CASREAVGTKLFF. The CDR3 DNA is TGCGCCAGCAGGGAAGCCGTTGGGACTAAGTTATTCTTC.

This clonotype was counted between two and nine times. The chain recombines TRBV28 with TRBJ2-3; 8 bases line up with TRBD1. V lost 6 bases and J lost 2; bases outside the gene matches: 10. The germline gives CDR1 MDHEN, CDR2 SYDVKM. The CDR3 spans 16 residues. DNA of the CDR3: TGTGCCAGCAGCTCTCCGGGACAGGCCATCACAGATACGCAGTATTTT. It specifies CASSSPGQAITDTQYF.

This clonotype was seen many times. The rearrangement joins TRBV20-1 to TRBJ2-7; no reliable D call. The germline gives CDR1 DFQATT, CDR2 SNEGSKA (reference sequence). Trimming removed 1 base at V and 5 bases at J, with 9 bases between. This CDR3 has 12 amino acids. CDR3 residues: CSARVNSHEQYF. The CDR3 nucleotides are TGCAGTGCTAGAGTCAATTCCCACGAGCAGTACTTC.

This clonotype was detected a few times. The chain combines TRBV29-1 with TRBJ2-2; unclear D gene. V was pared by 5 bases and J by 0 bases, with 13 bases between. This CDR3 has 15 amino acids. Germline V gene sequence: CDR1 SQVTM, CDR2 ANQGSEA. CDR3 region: CSVQVADANTGELFF. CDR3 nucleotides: TGCAGCGTTCAGGTTGCCGACGCGAACACCGGGGAGCTGTTTTTT.

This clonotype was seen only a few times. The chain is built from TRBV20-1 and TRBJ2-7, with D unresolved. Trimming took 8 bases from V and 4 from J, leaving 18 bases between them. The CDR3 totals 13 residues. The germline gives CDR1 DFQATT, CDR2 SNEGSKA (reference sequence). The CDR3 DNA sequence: TGCAGTACCCATCGATCACCTCTATACGAGCAGTACTTC. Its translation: CSTHRSPLYEQYF.

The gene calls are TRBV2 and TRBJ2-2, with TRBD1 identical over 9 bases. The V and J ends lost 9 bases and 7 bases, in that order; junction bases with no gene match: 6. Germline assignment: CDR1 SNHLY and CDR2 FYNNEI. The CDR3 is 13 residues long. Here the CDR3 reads CARRGQGSGELFF. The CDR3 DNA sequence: TGTGCCAGAAGGGGACAGGGTAGCGGGGAGCTGTTTTTT.